These T cell receptor beta chains were read from a single sample in a study of T cells in Graves' hyperthyroidism and ophthalmopathy. TCRdb independently ran MiXCR on the multiplex PCR reads; one entry per CDR3 protein. The table lists some 510,000 distinct CDR3 sequences, roughly 50% of them singletons. The sequencing sample was made of peripheral blood or thyroid tissue (not recorded which). These receptor sequences come from a woman under 30 with Graves' hyperthyroidism. CDR3s leave out the opening cysteine and the closing phenylalanine or tryptophan. The order of the fields is D gene, V gene, CDR3 protein. The D gene is left open where the match is weak.

NA | TRBV25-1 | ASSSGHYTEAF
NA | TRBV29-1 | SVEVRWGYT
NA | TRBV5-1 | ASSLGNSGANVLT
NA | TRBV24-1 | ASKSSLGPNTGELF
TRBD2 | TRBV25-1 | ASSEGASGDQETQY
TRBD1 | TRBV2 | ASSSAFPGQAYEQY
NA | TRBV20-1 | SAHTAGPFNSPLH
NA | TRBV7-9 | ASSLLETQY
TRBD1 | TRBV2 | ASSPRTGEVYGYT
TRBD1 | TRBV7-8 | ASSTGQVAYTEAF
TRBD1 | TRBV2 | ASIPGQGNEKLF
NA | TRBV14 | ASSQDWGGTEAF
TRBD2 | TRBV7-9 | ASSQVYRGRGETQY
TRBD1 | TRBV20-1 | SANRGQPNEKLF
NA | TRBV2 | ASSAPGTTYGYT
NA | TRBV2 | ARTSGDGYT
TRBD1 | TRBV12-3/TRBV12-4 | ASSSGPGTGEREKLF
TRBD1 | TRBV10-3 | AISEFGTGLMF
TRBD2 | TRBV7-3 | ASSALAGGAETQY
TRBD2 | TRBV2 | ASIGTSGRALYEQY
NA | TRBV14 | ASSQANTGELF
NA | TRBV20-1 | SASRGGGAGNTIY
TRBD2 | TRBV20-1 | SASYLAGGSYEQY
NA | TRBV6-1 | ASSRTWGDGGNTIY
NA | TRBV7-2 | ASSLARSRETQY
NA | TRBV6-1 | ASSETLTGGEKLF
TRBD1 | TRBV4-1 | ASSQDGQGKSPPH
TRBD1 | TRBV19 | ASSVGQGYSGNTIY
NA | TRBV6-1 | ASKQGNP
TRBD1 | TRBV10-3 | AISSGDRTPYEQY
NA | TRBV10-3 | AISVTGQGHEQY
NA | TRBV9 | ASSVAGGSQTQY
NA | TRBV24-1 | ATYGGVFGYGYT